The 17 T cell receptor beta chains in this list originate from one sample, sequenced in a study of blood T cells in healthy people across ages. A second roughly 6 to 11 cycle PCR used barcoded and J-beta primers. Each CDR3 protein gets one entry after TCRdb re-called the 5' RACE reads with MiXCR. The sample has over a million distinct CDR3 sequences, 59% seen once. The sample consisted of blood. The receptors were gathered from a man in his late teens or twenties in good health.

J is TRBJ2-5 and V is TRBV28; no definite D call. The germline V gene encodes CDR1 MDHEN and CDR2 SYDVKM. This CDR3 is built from 13 residues. V was trimmed by 4 bases and J by 11 bases, leaving 17 bases between them. CDR3 DNA sequence: TGTGCCAGCAGTTCCCCCGGAGTTGTAGAGCAGTACTTC. Encoded protein: CASSSPGVVEQYF.

The V gene is TRBV11-2, the J gene TRBJ2-1, with 12 bases lining up with TRBD2. Germline lookup yields CDR1 SGHAT and CDR2 FQNNGV. The CDR3 has 16 residues. The J segment lost 7 bases and the V segment lost 6 bases, leaving 10 bases of the junction unmatched. The CDR3 DNA is TGTGCCAGCAGATCCAACCATCTAGCGGGAGGGAATGAGCAGTTCTTC. As protein: CASRSNHLAGGNEQFF.

The rearrangement links TRBV7-9 to TRBJ1-4; maybe TRBD1 (5 bases). V dropped 5 bases and J dropped 8 bases, with 15 bases sitting between them. Looked up from germline, CDR1 is SEHNR and CDR2 is FQNEAQ (reference sequence). This CDR3 contains 14 residues. The CDR3 here is CASSPAGGTEKLFF. The CDR3 DNA reads as TGTGCCAGCAGCCCGGCGGGGGGAACCGAAAAACTGTTTTTT.

The rearrangement links TRBV7-9 to TRBJ2-5; the match to TRBD2 covers 12 bases. This CDR3 spans 14 amino acids. Trimming cost V 4 bases and J 11 bases; bases outside gene matches: 8. From germline, CDR1 is SEHNR and CDR2 FQNEAQ (reference sequence). In DNA, the CDR3 is TGTGCCAGCAGCTCCCGGACTAGCGGGACTGAGCAGTACTTC. Translation gives CASSSRTSGTEQYF.

This clonotype was seen a few times. This chain uses TRBV3-1 with TRBJ2-5, with 14 bases fitting TRBD2. V trimming: 1 base; J trimming: 5 bases; junction bases outside the gene matches: 6. CDR3 length: 17 residues. Germline lookup yields CDR1 LGHDT and CDR2 YNNKEL (reference sequence). The CDR3 bases are TGTGCCAGCAGCCAAGTCGGGACTAGCGGGAGAGAGGAGACCCAGTACTTC. Translating gives CASSQVGTSGREETQYF.

The chain combines TRBV6-2 or TRBV6-3 with TRBJ2-1; TRBD1 matches 7 bases. The CDR3 is 15 residues long. Germline CDR1 reads MNHEY; CDR2 reads SVGEGT. V lost 8 bases and J lost 4; bases outside the gene matches: 11. CDR3 sequence reads: CASVETGEPYNEQFF. DNA of the CDR3: TGTGCCAGCGTGGAAACAGGGGAACCATACAATGAGCAGTTCTTC.

This clonotype was detected only a few times. The V gene is TRBV27, the J gene TRBJ2-1, with D possibly TRBD1 on 6 matching bases. CDR3 size: 15 residues. Between the trimmed V and J ends, which lost 7 bases and 4 bases, there was a span of 17 bases. Germline values: CDR1 MNHEY, CDR2 SMNVEV (reference sequence). The CDR3 DNA sequence: TGTGCCAGCAAGTCTTCCGAGACAGGTTACAATGAGCAGTTCTTC. It yields the protein CASKSSETGYNEQFF.

The chain couples TRBV6-1 to TRBJ2-7, with D perhaps matching TRBD1 (6 bases). Germline CDR1 and CDR2: MNHNS and SASEGT. The length of the CDR3 is 14 residues. V was trimmed by 7 bases and J by 2 bases, leaving 15 bases between them. CDR3 sequence: CASNPRGHAYEQYF. The DNA of the CDR3 is TGTGCCAGCAACCCCAGGGGCCATGCCTACGAGCAGTACTTC.

V is TRBV9 and J is TRBJ2-5; the match to TRBD2 covers 7 bases. Losses at the gene ends were 4 bases for V and 4 bases for J; bases not matched to a gene: 10. The CDR3 has 15 amino acids. The germline gives CDR1 SGDLS, CDR2 YYNGEE. The CDR3 region is CASSPRGLEVETQYF. CDR3 sequence (DNA): TGTGCCAGCAGCCCCCGAGGACTAGAAGTAGAGACCCAGTACTTC.

There are a few counts of this clonotype. V gene TRBV27 combines with J gene TRBJ1-1; D gene ambiguous. The V end lost 2 bases, the J end lost 4 bases, and 8 bases lay between the germline ends. The V gene's germline CDR1 is MNHEY and CDR2 SMNVEV (reference sequence). The CDR3 totals 13 residues. CDR3 loop: CASSLGPFTEAFF. CDR3 coding DNA: TGTGCCAGCAGTTTAGGACCGTTCACTGAAGCTTTCTTT.

To note about this clonotype: At one end, the junction sequence differs from germline, possibly due to a read error. V is TRBV6-6 and J is TRBJ1-2; no clear D gene. The CDR3 length is 13 residues. The germline V gene encodes CDR1 MNHNY and CDR2 SVGAGI (reference sequence). CDR3 in amino acids: CASSLRTDYRYTF. The CDR3 region has the DNA TGTGCCAGCAGCTTACGGACCGACTATCGCTACACCTTC.

The V and J genes are TRBV20-1 and TRBJ2-1, with 9 bases identical to TRBD2. Germline V gives CDR1 DFQATT, CDR2 SNEGSKA (reference sequence). The ends lost 0 bases at V and 7 bases at J; junction bases unmatched: 7. The CDR3 has 15 residues. CDR3 sequence: CSARDSRTSVNEQFF. The DNA for the CDR3 is TGCAGTGCTAGAGATTCCCGGACTAGCGTTAATGAGCAGTTCTTC.

Only one count was recorded for this clonotype. This rearrangement joins TRBV29-1 to TRBJ1-1; D might be TRBD1 (5 bases). V was pared by 7 bases and J by 1 base, with 13 bases between. This CDR3 has 13 amino acids. Per germline, CDR1 SQVTM and CDR2 ANQGSEA. The CDR3 loop reads CSGSFTGNTEAFF. The CDR3 bases are TGCAGCGGGAGCTTTACAGGGAACACTGAAGCTTTCTTT.

This clonotype was detected a few times. The V and J genes are TRBV7-2 and TRBJ2-7; TRBD2 matches at 9 bases. The germline gives CDR1 SGHTA, CDR2 FQGNSA. CDR3 length: 15 residues. V lost 1 base, J lost 5 bases, and 6 bases stayed unmatched. The CDR3, as DNA: TGTGCCAGCAGCTTAGGAGCGGGGGGCGTCGACGAGCAGTACTTC. Encoded protein: CASSLGAGGVDEQYF.

The gene calls are TRBV10-3 and TRBJ1-5; D is unclear. V lost 3 bases and J lost 1, with 13 bases in between. CDR3 length: 16 residues. The germline gives CDR1 ENHRY, CDR2 SYGVKD. DNA for the CDR3: TGTGCCATCAGTGAAGGGTCACCCTCGAGCAATCAGCCCCAGCATTTT. It specifies CAISEGSPSSNQPQHF.

This clonotype was detected only a few times. The chain employs TRBV12-3 or TRBV12-4 and TRBJ1-2; 9 nucleotides line up with TRBD1. This CDR3 region has 16 residues. V shed 7 bases, J shed 3 bases, and the junction held 12 bases outside the gene matches. In DNA form, the CDR3 reads TGTGCCAGCACCGGGGACAGGGTACGAGGGGACTATGGCTACACCTTC. Amino acid sequence: CASTGDRVRGDYGYTF.

The rearrangement uses TRBV4-3 and TRBJ1-2; D is uncertain. The CDR3 is 15 amino acids. Trimming took 0 bases from V and 3 from J, leaving 11 bases between them. The germline V gene encodes CDR1 LGHNA and CDR2 YSLEER. The CDR3 spells CASSQDERDHYGYTF. CDR3 nucleotide sequence: TGCGCCAGCAGCCAAGATGAGCGCGATCACTATGGCTACACCTTC.